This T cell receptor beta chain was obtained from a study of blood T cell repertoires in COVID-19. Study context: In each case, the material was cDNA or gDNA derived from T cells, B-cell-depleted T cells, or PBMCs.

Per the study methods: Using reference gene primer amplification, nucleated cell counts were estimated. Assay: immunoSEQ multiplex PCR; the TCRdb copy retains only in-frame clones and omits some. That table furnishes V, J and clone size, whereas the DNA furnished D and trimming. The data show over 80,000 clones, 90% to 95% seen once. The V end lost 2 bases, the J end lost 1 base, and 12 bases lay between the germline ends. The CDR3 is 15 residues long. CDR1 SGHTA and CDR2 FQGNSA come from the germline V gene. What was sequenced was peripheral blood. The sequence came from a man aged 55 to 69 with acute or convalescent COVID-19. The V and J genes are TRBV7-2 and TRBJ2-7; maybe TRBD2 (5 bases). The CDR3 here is CASSLKASHSYEQYF. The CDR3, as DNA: TGTGCCAGCAGCTTAAAGGCTAGCCATTCCTACGAGCAGTACTTC.